Described below is a single TCR beta chain sequence and its context. Its antigen is unidentified. 13 Jbeta primers and 60 Vbeta primers were used for the PCR. The data were produced by immunoSEQ multiplex PCR, yet TCRdb's version contains in-frame clones alone and is incomplete. The profile covers approximately 100,000 clones, with around 64% appearing a single time and about 3.5% taken by the ten largest. This sample stems from a study of cytomegalovirus exposure and HLA in healthy donors. Germline V gives CDR1 MNHNS, CDR2 SASEGT. This CDR3 comprises 13 residues. Findings of the study overall: Specificity for CMV antigens was confirmed in vitro for a few of the CMV-associated chains. It has been reported that TCR beta sequences accurately predicted the HLA-A and HLA-B alleles of most subjects.

The TCR sequence derives from a man in his 60s in good health and CMV-seronegative. The chain has TRBV6-1 and TRBJ1-3; D gene uncertain. Material: PBMCs. The CDR3 here is CAAPGSSGNTIYF. In DNA, the CDR3 is TGTGCTGCGCCCGGGAGCTCTGGAAACACCATATATTTT.